Listed below are T cell receptor beta chains from one sample, sequenced in a study of regulatory T cells in long-lasting Graves disease. TCRdb fed the multiplex PCR reads into MiXCR, producing one record per CDR3 protein. Seen here are under 500,000 distinct CDR3 sequences, less than 20% observed once, and the top ten hold about 11%. These records were also assigned to another study, of T cells in Graves' hyperthyroidism and ophthalmopathy.

Sequencing used peripheral blood mononuclear cells (PBMCs), obtained at new diagnosis, from a patient treated with antithyroid drugs. These receptors all come from a woman in her twenties or thirties with Graves disease. The CDR3 runs from the conserved cysteine through the conserved F or W. D genes are given only for firm matches. Size values are once, few and many counts, or a class for expanded clones, and some rows have none.

d_call: .
j_call: TRBJ2-3
clone_size: few
v_call: TRBV12-5
cdr3_aa: CAGQDTQYF
cdr3_nt: TGTGCTGGCCAAGATACGCAGTATTTT

d_call: .
j_call: TRBJ2-7
clone_size: many
v_call: TRBV10-1
cdr3_aa: CASSAGGKGAYNEQYF
cdr3_nt: TGCGCCAGCAGTGCAGGAGGGAAGGGGGCCTACAACGAGCAGTACTTC

d_call: TRBD2
j_call: TRBJ2-1
clone_size: .
v_call: TRBV20-1
cdr3_aa: CSAYRSGRNRSEQFF
cdr3_nt: TGCAGTGCCTACCGGAGCGGGAGGAACCGGAGTGAGCAGTTCTTC

d_call: .
j_call: TRBJ1-1
clone_size: few
v_call: TRBV5-1
cdr3_aa: CASNKGVDTEAFF
cdr3_nt: TGCGCCAGCAACAAAGGGGTGGACACTGAAGCTTTCTTT

d_call: .
j_call: TRBJ2-3
clone_size: many
v_call: TRBV11-2
cdr3_aa: CASRGGSTDTQYF
cdr3_nt: TGTGCCTCGCGGGGCGGAAGCACAGATACGCAGTATTTT

d_call: .
j_call: TRBJ1-1
clone_size: many
v_call: TRBV5-1
cdr3_aa: CASSTDPLATEAFF
cdr3_nt: TGTGCCAGCAGCACAGACCCCTTGGCCACTGAAGCTTTCTTT

d_call: TRBD1
j_call: TRBJ2-4
clone_size: many
v_call: TRBV28
cdr3_aa: CASSLSGQGAANIQYF
cdr3_nt: TGTGCCAGCAGTTTATCGGGACAGGGGGCAGCGAACATTCAGTACTTC

d_call: TRBD1
j_call: TRBJ2-7
clone_size: many
v_call: TRBV20-1
cdr3_aa: CSARYDRGFGEQYF
cdr3_nt: TGCAGTGCTCGTTACGACAGGGGCTTTGGGGAGCAGTACTTC

d_call: .
j_call: TRBJ2-5
clone_size: many
v_call: TRBV15
cdr3_aa: CATSREGGTETQYF
cdr3_nt: TGTGCCACCAGCAGAGAAGGAGGGACGGAGACCCAGTACTTC

d_call: TRBD1
j_call: TRBJ1-1
clone_size: many
v_call: TRBV7-8
cdr3_aa: CASSRTGGREAFF
cdr3_nt: TGTGCCAGCAGCCGAACAGGGGGCCGCGAAGCTTTCTTT

d_call: .
j_call: TRBJ2-7
clone_size: many
v_call: TRBV2
cdr3_aa: CASSPGHNFDEQYF
cdr3_nt: TGTGCCAGCAGCCCGGGACATAACTTTGACGAGCAGTACTTC

d_call: .
j_call: TRBJ1-1
clone_size: many
v_call: TRBV6-5
cdr3_aa: CASSYGRNTEAFF
cdr3_nt: TGTGCCAGCAGTTATGGACGGAACACTGAAGCTTTCTTT

d_call: TRBD2
j_call: TRBJ2-5
clone_size: few
v_call: TRBV28
cdr3_aa: CASRHRGELAGEETQYF
cdr3_nt: TGTGCCAGCAGACACCGAGGCGAACTAGCGGGAGAAGAGACCCAGTACTTC

d_call: .
j_call: TRBJ2-3
clone_size: many
v_call: TRBV11-2
cdr3_aa: CASNLDWSWGTDTQYF
cdr3_nt: TGTGCCAGCAACCTGGACTGGTCGTGGGGAACAGATACGCAGTATTTT

d_call: .
j_call: TRBJ2-1
clone_size: many
v_call: TRBV28
cdr3_aa: CASQRARLVYNEQFF
cdr3_nt: TGTGCCAGTCAAAGAGCGCGACTAGTTTACAATGAGCAGTTCTTC